This TCR beta chain is drawn from a study of blood T cell repertoires in COVID-19. Background on the study: Whether acute or convalescent, the COVID-19 samples came from the United States, Italy and Spain. PBMCs, B-cell-depleted T cells, or T cells provided the cDNA or gDNA that made up the material.

Authors' methods: From reference gene primer amplification, estimates of nucleated cell counts were derived. Produced via immunoSEQ multiplex PCR; TCRdb's table is partial and in-frame only. For V, J and clone size, that table is used; D and trimming come from the DNA. This table has over 85,000 clones, approximately 91% appearing once. Sequences were obtained from peripheral blood. The clonotype originates from a man aged 18-30 years with acute or convalescent COVID-19.

CDR3 sequence reads: CASSLTVIGTGVNGYTF. The CDR3 region has the DNA TGCGCCAGCAGCTTGACTGTTATCGGGACGGGAGTTAATGGCTACACCTTC. The V call is TRBV5-1, the J call TRBJ1-2; the D gene is possibly TRBD1 (5 bases). Germline CDR1 SGHRS, CDR2 YFSETQ. Trimming cost V 1 base and J 6 bases, with 22 bases left between them. The CDR3 is 17 amino acids.